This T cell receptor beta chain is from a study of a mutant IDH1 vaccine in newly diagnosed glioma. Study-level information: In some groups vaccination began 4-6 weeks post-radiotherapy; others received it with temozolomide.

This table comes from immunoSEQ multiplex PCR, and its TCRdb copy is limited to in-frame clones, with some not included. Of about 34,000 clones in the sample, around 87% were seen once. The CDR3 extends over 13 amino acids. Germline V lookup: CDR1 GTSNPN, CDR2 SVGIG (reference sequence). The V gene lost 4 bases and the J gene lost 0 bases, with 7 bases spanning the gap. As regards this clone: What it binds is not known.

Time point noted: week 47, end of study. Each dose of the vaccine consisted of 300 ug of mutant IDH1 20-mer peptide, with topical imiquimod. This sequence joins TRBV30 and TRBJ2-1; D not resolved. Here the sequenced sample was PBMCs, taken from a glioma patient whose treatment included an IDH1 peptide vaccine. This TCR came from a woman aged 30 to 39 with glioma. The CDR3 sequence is CAWTRNSYNEQFF. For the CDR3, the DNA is TGTGCCTGGACACGGAACTCCTACAATGAGCAGTTCTTC.